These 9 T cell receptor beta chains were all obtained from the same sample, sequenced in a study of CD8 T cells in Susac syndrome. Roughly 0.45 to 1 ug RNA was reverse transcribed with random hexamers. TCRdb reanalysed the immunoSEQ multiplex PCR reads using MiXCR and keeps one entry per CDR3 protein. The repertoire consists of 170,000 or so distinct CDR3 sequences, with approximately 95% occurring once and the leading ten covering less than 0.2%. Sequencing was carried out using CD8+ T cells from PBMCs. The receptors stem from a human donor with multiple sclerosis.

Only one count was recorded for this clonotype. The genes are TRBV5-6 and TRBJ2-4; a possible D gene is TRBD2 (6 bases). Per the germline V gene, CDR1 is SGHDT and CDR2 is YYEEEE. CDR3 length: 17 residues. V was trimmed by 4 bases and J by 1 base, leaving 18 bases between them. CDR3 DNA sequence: TGTGCCAGCAGCGTGGACAAAACTCGGGGGGCCAAAAACATTCAGTACTTC. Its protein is CASSVDKTRGAKNIQYF.

CDR3 DNA sequence: TGTGCCAGCAGCCCGGAGGGGGGGGCAAATGAGCAGTTCTTC. It translates to CASSPEGGANEQFF. This chain connects TRBV7-3 to TRBJ2-1, with D perhaps TRBD2 (7 bases). The V gene's germline CDR1 is SGHTA and CDR2 FQGTGA. V dropped 5 bases and J dropped 7 bases, with 15 bases sitting between them. The CDR3 loop spans 14 amino acids.

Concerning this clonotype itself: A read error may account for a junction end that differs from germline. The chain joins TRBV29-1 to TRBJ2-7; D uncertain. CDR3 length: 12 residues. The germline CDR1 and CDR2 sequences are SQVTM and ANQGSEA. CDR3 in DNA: TGCAGCGTGGAAGGTCCTAACTACGAGCAGTACTTC. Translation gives CSVEGPNYEQYF.

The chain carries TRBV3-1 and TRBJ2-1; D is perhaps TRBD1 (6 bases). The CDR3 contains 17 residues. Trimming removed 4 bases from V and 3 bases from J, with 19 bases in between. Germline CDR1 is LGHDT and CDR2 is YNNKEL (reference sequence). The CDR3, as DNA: TGTGCCAGCAGCCTGGGGGCAGGGCCCGTCGACTACAATGAGCAGTTCTTC. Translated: CASSLGAGPVDYNEQFF.

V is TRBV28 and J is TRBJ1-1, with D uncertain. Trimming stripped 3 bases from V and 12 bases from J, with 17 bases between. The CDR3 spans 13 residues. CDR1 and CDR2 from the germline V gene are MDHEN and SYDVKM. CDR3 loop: CASSFLHEVRTFF. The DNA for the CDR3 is TGTGCCAGCAGTTTCCTCCATGAGGTCCGAACTTTCTTT.

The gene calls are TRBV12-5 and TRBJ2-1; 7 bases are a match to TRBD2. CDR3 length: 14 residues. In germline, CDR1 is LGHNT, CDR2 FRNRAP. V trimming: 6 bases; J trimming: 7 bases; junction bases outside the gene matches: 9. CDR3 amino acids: CASGESGKGNEQFF. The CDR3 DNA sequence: TGTGCTAGTGGCGAAAGCGGGAAAGGGAATGAGCAGTTCTTC.

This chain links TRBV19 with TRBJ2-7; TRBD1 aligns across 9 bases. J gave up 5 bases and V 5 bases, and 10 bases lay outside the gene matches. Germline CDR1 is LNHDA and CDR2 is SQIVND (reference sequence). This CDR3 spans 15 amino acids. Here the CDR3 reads CASSPGDREFDEQYF. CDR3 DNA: TGTGCCAGTAGTCCGGGGGACAGGGAATTCGACGAGCAGTACTTC. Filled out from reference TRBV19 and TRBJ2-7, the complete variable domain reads DGGITQSPKYLFRKEGQNVTLSCEQNLNHDAMYWYRQDPGQGLRLIYYSQIVNDFQKGDIAEGYSVSREKKESFPLTVTSAQKNPTAFYLCASSPGDREFDEQYFGPGTRLTVT.

The CDR3 loop is CASRGRGVPRDTF. The CDR3 DNA reads as TGTGCCAGCAGGGGACGGGGCGTGCCGAGGGACACCTTC. The chain is built from TRBV5-4 and TRBJ1-2; TRBD1 is a possible D gene (5 bases). The CDR3 is made up of 13 amino acids. Trimming cost V 5 bases and J 12 bases, with 20 bases left between them. The germline V gene encodes CDR1 SGHNT and CDR2 YYREEE (reference sequence).

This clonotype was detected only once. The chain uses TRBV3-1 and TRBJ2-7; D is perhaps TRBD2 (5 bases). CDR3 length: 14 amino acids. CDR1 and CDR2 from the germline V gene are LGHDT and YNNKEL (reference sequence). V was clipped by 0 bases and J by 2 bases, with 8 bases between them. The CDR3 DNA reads TGTGCCAGCAGCCAAGATCGGGGTACCTACGAGCAGTACTTC. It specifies CASSQDRGTYEQYF.